This T cell receptor (beta chain) is drawn from a study of breast tumors, draining lymph nodes, adjacent tissues (dated by TCRdb to 2016 to 2018). The study in broad terms: Breast cancer patients provided tumor, adjacent nontumor tissue and axillary lymph nodes, and the study compared the TCR beta repertoires across these three sources. In human breast cancer, the study set out to evaluate how tumor, surrounding tissue and draining lymph node repertoires relate to one another and whether T cells may move between these sites.

General conclusions and limits of the study: Tumor T-cell repertoires showed less diversity than lymph node repertoires and more diversity than nontumor tissue repertoires, and tumor T-cell repertoires showed preferential V and J gene usage. The data were considered consistent with most tumor T cells being derived from the lymph node and subsequently expanding within tumor tissue. Tumor and nontumor tissue repertoires were found to be significantly more similar in luminal-like than in basal-like breast cancer. The study presented the conclusion that tumor T cells originate in lymph nodes as consistent with a hypothesis, not as something directly demonstrated.

Lymph node samples came from the axillary draining lymph nodes of breast cancer patients. This clonotype has at least ten counts. Which antigen it targets is not known. Per-base quality was not reported, and no clone a single base away is much larger than it. The sequencer listed for this sample is Illumina HiSeq 2000. Multiplex PCR amplification was used to generate the TCR beta chain libraries. High-throughput sequencing was used to analyze the amplified TCR beta chain products. TCRdb reprocessing: public reads trimmed at Q25 with fastp, clones called with MiXCR, in-frame beta chains kept. One record per CDR3 amino acid sequence lists the most common genes and DNA. The sample table lists tens of thousands of distinct CDR3 sequences, approximately 28% of them with a count of one. The ten largest clones represent over 8% of the sample. Via the germline V gene (reference sequence), CDR1 is DFQATT and CDR2 SNEGSKA. The CDR3, cysteine through phenylalanine, is 11 amino acids long. The sequence is cut down to CDR3 DNA, 33 bases in frame from base 1. V loses 5 bases, J loses 7 bases, and the germline ends lie 12 bases apart.

The sequencing sample was made of axillary lymph node tissue. In this chain, TRBV20-1 is recombined with TRBJ2-7; TRBD1 is a possible D gene, resting on 6 matching bases. The TCR originated in a female donor with breast cancer. Some clones in this sample may be carry-over from other donors' samples. The CDR3 region: CSAFDRQEQYF. The DNA sequence reads TGCAGTGCTTTCGACAGGCAGGAGCAGTACTTC.